One and the same sample provided the 17 T cell receptor beta chains below, sequenced in a study of T cell responses to AZD1222 COVID-19 vaccine. The protocol was immunoSEQ multiplex PCR, while the TCRdb copy is restricted to in-frame clones and leaves out a portion. The sample carries 140,000 to 150,000 clones, 88% recorded once. This specimen was peripheral blood, taken 28 days after the second dose of the MenACWY control vaccine. Every receptor here comes from an adult who received the MenACWY meningococcal vaccine as a control.

This chain uses TRBV2 with TRBJ1-2; 8 bases map to TRBD1. This CDR3 spans 12 amino acids. Trimming removed 6 bases from V and 4 bases from J; junction bases left unmatched: 1. Looked up from germline, CDR1 is SNHLY and CDR2 is FYNNEI. The CDR3: CASRTGGYGYTF. CDR3 nucleotides: TGTGCCAGCAGAACAGGGGGCTATGGCTACACCTTC. The variable domain in full, with the rest retrieved from reference TRBV2 and TRBJ1-2, is EPEVTQTPSHQVTQMGQEVILRCVPISNHLYFYWYRQILGQKVEFLVSFYNNEISEKSEIFDDQFSVERPDGSNFTLKIRSTKLEDSAMYFCASRTGGYGYTFGSGTRLTVV.

This chain uses TRBV9 with TRBJ2-1, with D uncertain. The ends were cut back, 4 bases at V and 9 bases at J, with 14 bases in the middle. CDR3 length: 13 residues. Per the germline V gene, CDR1 is SGDLS and CDR2 is YYNGEE. CDR3 nucleotide sequence: TGTGCCAGCAGCCCCTCGGACCGCTCTGAGCAGTTCTTC. Protein product: CASSPSDRSEQFF.

In its sample, this clone was seen once. The rearrangement joins TRBV27 to TRBJ1-3; perhaps TRBD1 as D (6 bases). The CDR3 contains 15 residues. V was trimmed by 2 bases and J by 4 bases, leaving 12 bases between them. CDR1 MNHEY and CDR2 SMNVEV come from the germline V gene (reference sequence). CDR3 loop: CASSLRGASGNTIYF. In nucleotides, the CDR3 is TGTGCCAGCAGTTTACGGGGGGCATCCGGAAACACCATATATTTT.

The rearrangement joins TRBV6-5 to TRBJ1-5; D unclear. Germline CDR1 is MNHEY and CDR2 is SVGAGI. Trimming took 6 bases from V and 2 from J, leaving 8 bases between them. This CDR3 has 13 residues. The CDR3 loop is CASRHGGNQPQHF. CDR3 in DNA: TGTGCCAGCAGACATGGGGGCAATCAGCCCCAGCATTTT.

The rearrangement joins TRBV6-2 or TRBV6-3 to TRBJ1-1; D is uncertain. This CDR3 is 13 amino acids long. Between the trimmed V and J ends, which lost 5 bases and 1 base, there was a span of 8 bases. From germline, CDR1 is MNHEY and CDR2 SVGEGT. Here the CDR3 reads CASSTDGNTEAFF. The CDR3 bases are TGTGCCAGCAGTACCGACGGGAACACTGAAGCTTTCTTT.

This clone has a single count. This rearrangement joins TRBV19 to TRBJ1-1; a weak D match, TRBD1 (5 bases). Trimming shortened V by 5 bases and J by 6 bases, and 13 bases separated the two germline ends. The CDR3 totals 13 residues. From germline, CDR1 is LNHDA and CDR2 SQIVND (reference sequence). Written as DNA, the CDR3 is TGTGCCAGTAGTCAGGGTGGTGGTCCTGAAGCTTTCTTT. Translation gives CASSQGGGPEAFF.

CDR3 sequence (DNA): TGTGCCACCAGCAGAGAACGGATGGGCGGGACAGGGGGCATCTTTGGTGGCTACACCTTC. It is translated as CATSRERMGGTGGIFGGYTF. The rearrangement links TRBV15 to TRBJ1-2, with 12 bases that match TRBD1. The V and J ends lost 0 bases and 7 bases, in that order; junction bases with no gene match: 18. Germline lookup yields CDR1 LNHNV and CDR2 YYDKDF (reference sequence). The CDR3 has 20 residues.

This chain connects TRBV6-1 to TRBJ1-5, with D unresolved. Germline V CDR1 and CDR2: MNHNS, SASEGT. This CDR3 has 16 amino acids. V lost 6 bases and J 4 bases, leaving 19 bases between the germline ends. The CDR3, as DNA: TGTGCCAGCAGCGAAATCGTGCATAGAGGGAATCAGCCCCAGCATTTT. It codes for CASSEIVHRGNQPQHF.

The chain combines TRBV24-1 with TRBJ1-4, with a possible D match to TRBD1 (5 bases). The CDR3 has 14 residues. Trimming cost V 7 bases and J 8 bases, with 16 bases left between them. The germline CDR1 and CDR2 sequences are KGHDR and SFDVKD. CDR3 region: CATSRAGTEEKLFF. CDR3 coding DNA: TGTGCCACCAGCCGTGCAGGGACCGAGGAAAAACTGTTTTTT.

The table lists this clone with a count of one. The genes are TRBV2 and TRBJ1-1; D is uncertain. The CDR3 has 12 residues. From germline, CDR1 is SNHLY and CDR2 FYNNEI. Trimming cost V 1 base and J 1 base, with 1 base left between them. CDR3 in DNA: TGTGCCAGCAGTGAAGAGAACACTGAAGCTTTCTTT. Its translation: CASSEENTEAFF. The full variable domain, rest sourced from reference TRBV2 and TRBJ1-1, is EPEVTQTPSHQVTQMGQEVILRCVPISNHLYFYWYRQILGQKVEFLVSFYNNEISEKSEIFDDQFSVERPDGSNFTLKIRSTKLEDSAMYFCASSEENTEAFFGQGTRLTVV.

The chain carries TRBV5-1 and TRBJ2-7; D unclear. This CDR3 comprises 15 residues. CDR1 and CDR2 from the germline V gene are SGHRS and YFSETQ. V lost 0 bases, J lost 0 bases, and 10 bases lay in between. The CDR3 nucleotides read TGCGCCAGCAGCTTGGCCGTTCACGCCTCCTACGAGCAGTACTTC. The encoded protein is CASSLAVHASYEQYF.

The J gene is TRBJ1-2, the V gene TRBV5-1; D is unresolved. The CDR3 sequence is 13 residues long. Germline CDR1 reads SGHRS; CDR2 reads YFSETQ. The ends were cut back, 4 bases at V and 3 bases at J, with 10 bases in the middle. The CDR3 DNA follows: TGCGCCAGCAGCCTGCGGACGGACTATGGCTACACCTTC. It yields the protein CASSLRTDYGYTF.

V and J are TRBV7-2 and TRBJ1-1; 7 nucleotides match TRBD1. Germline V gene sequence: CDR1 SGHTA, CDR2 FQGNSA. J gave up 4 bases and V 5 bases, and 13 bases lay outside the gene matches. The CDR3 loop spans 16 amino acids. Here the CDR3 DNA reads TGTGCCAGCAGCCTCCTCACCGGGACAGCGATCACTGAAGCTTTCTTT. This translates into CASSLLTGTAITEAFF.

The chain joins TRBV6-5 to TRBJ1-5; weak D call: TRBD1 (6 bases). CDR3 length: 15 residues. Deletions cut 5 bases from V and 4 bases from J, with 15 bases between. Germline V CDR1 and CDR2: MNHEY, SVGAGI. The CDR3 loop reads CASSPPQGHNQPQHF. CDR3 sequence (DNA): TGTGCCAGCAGTCCCCCACAGGGTCATAATCAGCCCCAGCATTTT.

The chain combines TRBV3-1 (or the pseudogene TRBV3-2) with TRBJ1-1, with TRBD1 matching 9 bases. Germline V gives CDR1 LGHDT, CDR2 YNNKEL (reference sequence). This CDR3 has 14 residues. The J segment lost 9 bases and the V segment lost 5 bases, leaving 10 bases of the junction unmatched. The CDR3 DNA sequence: TGTGCCAGCAGCGTAAGTTCCGGGACAGGGAAAGCTTTCTTT. Protein product: CASSVSSGTGKAFF.

The rearrangement links TRBV3-1 (or the pseudogene TRBV3-2) to TRBJ2-7; 9 bases agree with TRBD2. This CDR3 comprises 14 residues. Germline lookup yields CDR1 LGHDT and CDR2 YNNKEL (reference sequence). V dropped 4 bases and J dropped 3; count of bases not matched to a gene: 4. The CDR3 DNA follows: TGTGCCAGCAGCCTAACTAGCGGGTACTACGAGCAGTACTTC. Protein product: CASSLTSGYYEQYF.

This chain connects TRBV6-5 to TRBJ1-2; 9 nucleotides match TRBD1. V shed 7 bases, J shed 2 bases, and the junction held 2 bases outside the gene matches. Germline-derived CDR1 and CDR2 are MNHEY and SVGAGI. This CDR3 spans 13 amino acids. This chain's CDR3 is CASKDRGNYGYTF. The CDR3 coding sequence is TGTGCCAGCAAGGACAGGGGCAACTATGGCTACACCTTC.